This T cell receptor beta chain comes out of a study of blood T cell repertoires in COVID-19. This table comes from immunoSEQ multiplex PCR, and its TCRdb copy is limited to in-frame clones, with some not included. The sample shows about 95,000 clones, under 90% of them seen only once. This clone was seen a single time. V shed 2 bases and J shed 3 bases, with 10 bases lying between them. The CDR3 has 15 amino acids. Germline V gene data show CDR1 as LGHNA and CDR2 as YSLEER. The TCR comes from a man aged 55-75 years with COVID-19, enrolled during active disease. Sequencing was performed on peripheral blood. This chain joins TRBV4-3 and TRBJ2-2, with D perhaps TRBD2 (5 bases). The CDR3 region has the DNA TGCGCCAGCAGCCAAAGTGGGAGAGACACCGGGGAGCTGTTTTTT. Encoded protein: CASSQSGRDTGELFF.